Following are 12 T cell receptor beta chains from one sample sequenced in a study of low-dose radiotherapy and immunotherapy resistance in tumors. TRAV and TRBV primers primed cDNA for both TCRalpha and TCRbeta. TCR amplification ran 15 to 25 PCR cycles using constant-region and V-primer adapter primers. TCRdb fed the reads into MiXCR, producing one record per CDR3 protein. This repertoire shows 80,000 or so distinct CDR3 sequences, 15% to 20% found once; its top ten account for 1.1% to 1.5%. The time point: after trial treatment. Treatment reported: LDRT plus nivolumab, ipilimumab, low-dose cyclophosphamide and aspirin (RACIN trial). Source: PBMCs, taken after low-dose radiotherapy plus immunotherapy. These receptors all come from a male donor with prostate cancer.

This clonotype was recorded at least ten times. The chain carries TRBV7-2 and TRBJ2-7, with 13 bases aligning to TRBD2. The CDR3 is 18 residues long. Trimming took 8 bases from V and 2 from J; bases not matched to a gene: 15. Germline V CDR1 and CDR2: SGHTA, FQGNSA. Here the CDR3 DNA reads TGTGCCAGCGACTCTCGGACTAGCGGGAGAGGGTTGGCCTACGAGCAGTACTTC. Amino acids: CASDSRTSGRGLAYEQYF.

There are many counts of this clonotype. This chain joins TRBV7-2 and TRBJ2-7; D is perhaps TRBD1 or TRBD2 (6 bases each). This CDR3 region has 17 residues. Trimming removed 5 bases at V and 6 bases at J, with 26 bases between. From germline, CDR1 is SGHTA and CDR2 FQGNSA. The CDR3 loop reads CASSIRMMVWGAPEQYF. The CDR3 DNA is TGTGCCAGCAGCATAAGGATGATGGTGTGGGGGGCTCCCGAGCAGTACTTC.

There are many counts of this clonotype. The chain links TRBV10-3 to TRBJ2-2; the match to TRBD2 covers 13 bases. CDR1 and CDR2 from the germline V gene are ENHRY and SYGVKD. With 10 bases clipped from V and 4 bases from J, the junction kept 9 bases outside the gene matches. The CDR3 contains 16 residues. The DNA for the CDR3 is TGTGCCACCAGACAAACTAGCGGGAGGGCCACCGGGGAGCTGTTTTTT. Amino acids: CATRQTSGRATGELFF.

This clonotype appeared many times. The chain carries TRBV6-1 and TRBJ1-1, with TRBD1 as a possible D gene (5 bases). Germline assignment: CDR1 MNHNS and CDR2 SASEGT. V was pared by 2 bases and J by 0 bases, with 10 bases between. The CDR3 is 15 amino acids. The CDR3: CASSEHDSLNTEAFF. The CDR3 DNA follows: TGTGCCAGCAGTGAACACGACAGCTTGAACACTGAAGCTTTCTTT.

This clonotype was found many times. V usage is TRBV7-2 and J usage is TRBJ2-6, with D possibly matching TRBD1 (5 bases). The germline V gene encodes CDR1 SGHTA and CDR2 FQGNSA. CDR3 length equals 15 residues. With 3 bases removed from V and 2 bases from J, the gap between germline ends came to 8 bases. CDR3: CASSFPGTGANVLTF. CDR3 DNA: TGTGCCAGCAGCTTCCCAGGGACTGGGGCCAACGTCCTGACTTTC.

This clonotype appeared many times. This chain connects TRBV5-4 to TRBJ2-3; the match to TRBD2 covers 13 bases. The CDR3 totals 17 residues. Germline values: CDR1 SGHNT, CDR2 YYREEE (reference sequence). The V and J ends lost 0 bases and 0 bases, in that order; junction bases with no gene match: 1. The CDR3 region is CASSLGTSGRSTDTQYF. CDR3 bases: TGTGCCAGCAGCTTGGGGACTAGCGGGAGAAGCACAGATACGCAGTATTTT.

This clonotype appeared a few times. This chain joins TRBV7-2 and TRBJ2-1; TRBD2 matches at 8 bases. The CDR3 has 16 amino acids. In germline, CDR1 is SGHTA, CDR2 FQGNSA. V was pared by 4 bases and J by 4 bases, with 9 bases of the junction left unmatched. CDR3 nucleotides: TGTGCCAGCAGCTCCACCGGGAGGGCCGGATACAATGAGCAGTTCTTC. Protein product: CASSSTGRAGYNEQFF.

This clonotype has at least ten counts. The chain recombines TRBV29-1 with TRBJ2-5, with 10 bases fitting TRBD1. The trim removed 4 bases at V and 5 bases at J, leaving 4 bases unmatched. This CDR3 spans 13 amino acids. Germline values: CDR1 SQVTM, CDR2 ANQGSEA. As DNA, the CDR3 is TGCAGCGTTGCCGGGACAGGGGTCGAGACCCAGTACTTC. This gives the protein CSVAGTGVETQYF.

This clonotype was counted many times. The V call is TRBV3-1, the J call TRBJ2-3; D unclear. Per the germline V gene, CDR1 is LGHDT and CDR2 is YNNKEL (reference sequence). Trimming cost V 2 bases and J 3 bases, with 12 bases left between them. The CDR3 runs 15 residues. The DNA of the CDR3 is TGTGCCAGCAGCCAATTTGGTGGAGTAACAGATACGCAGTATTTT. Protein: CASSQFGGVTDTQYF.

This clonotype appeared many times. The chain couples TRBV7-9 to TRBJ1-4; D not certain. The CDR3 extends over 14 amino acids. With 5 bases removed from V and 8 bases from J, the gap between germline ends came to 15 bases. The germline V gene encodes CDR1 SEHNR and CDR2 FQNEAQ (reference sequence). CDR3 nucleotide sequence: TGTGCCAGCAGCCCGAGGACCGGGATCGAAAAACTGTTTTTT. Encoded protein: CASSPRTGIEKLFF.

There are many counts of this clonotype. CDR3 sequence (DNA): TGTGCCAGCAGCTTTGGCCTTAGCGGAGCCACAGATACGCAGTATTTT. It encodes CASSFGLSGATDTQYF. V gene TRBV11-1 combines with J gene TRBJ2-3, with D maybe TRBD2 (6 bases). The CDR3 contains 16 residues. Germline V gene lookup returns CDR1 SGHAT and CDR2 FQDESV (reference sequence). V dropped 3 bases and J dropped 2 bases, with 15 bases sitting between them.

Ten or more counts support this clonotype. DNA of the CDR3: TGTGCCAGCAGCAGGGACAGGGTGGGCAATCAGCCCCAGCATTTT. It is translated as CASSRDRVGNQPQHF. The chain joins TRBV7-9 to TRBJ1-5; 9 nucleotides line up with TRBD1. There are 15 residues in the CDR3. V lost 5 bases to trimming and J lost 2 bases; unmatched junction nucleotides: 4. CDR1 is SEHNR, CDR2 FQNEAQ, per germline (reference sequence).